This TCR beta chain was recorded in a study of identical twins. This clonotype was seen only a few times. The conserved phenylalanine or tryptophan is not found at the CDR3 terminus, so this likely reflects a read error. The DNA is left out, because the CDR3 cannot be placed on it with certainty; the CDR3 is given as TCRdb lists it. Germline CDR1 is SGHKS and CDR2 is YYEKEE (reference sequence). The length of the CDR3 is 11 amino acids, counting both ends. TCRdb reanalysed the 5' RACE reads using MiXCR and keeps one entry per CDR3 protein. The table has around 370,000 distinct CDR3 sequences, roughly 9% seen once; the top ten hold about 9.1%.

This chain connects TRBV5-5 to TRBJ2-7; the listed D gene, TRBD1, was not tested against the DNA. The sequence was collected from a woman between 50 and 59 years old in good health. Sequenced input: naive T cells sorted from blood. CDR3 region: CASSLDRGFQN.